This T cell receptor (beta chain) was found in a study of T cell responses to AZD1222 COVID-19 vaccine. Study results and limitations: CD4 TCRs associated with vaccination spanned spike, dominating at 160-218 and 743-854. Receipt of two AZD1222 doses was followed by a rise in Spike-specific TCR breadth and depth. The reported proportion of spike-specific TCRs targeting unmutated variant regions was nearly half.

Assay used: immunoSEQ multiplex PCR; TCRdb lists only in-frame clones, some missing. The sample contains 40,000 to 55,000 clones, around 81% of which appear only once. A few counts support this clone. Its antigen is not identified. Germline values: CDR1 SNHLY, CDR2 FYNNEI. J lost 2 bases, V lost 3 bases, and 5 bases had no gene match. This CDR3 comprises 15 residues. The sequenced sample was peripheral blood, obtained on day 0 of AZD1222 vaccination. The TCR was taken from an adult in good health. The chain uses TRBV2 and TRBJ2-7, with 9 positions matching TRBD2. CDR3 coding DNA: TGTGCCAGCAGTGATCTTGCGGGGGGGCCCTACGAGCAGTACTTC. This gives the protein CASSDLAGGPYEQYF.